Listed below are T cell receptor beta chains from one sample, sequenced in a study of blood T cell repertoires in COVID-19. Produced via immunoSEQ multiplex PCR; TCRdb's table is partial and in-frame only. Of fewer than 250,000 clones in the sample, about four fifths were seen once. Sequenced sample: PBMCs or T cells enriched from blood (not recorded which). The receptors were gathered from a woman in her thirties or forties who had been exposed to COVID-19. CDR3s include the opening cysteine and the closing phenylalanine or tryptophan.

CDR3aa: CASSSIGLAGGSPNTGELFF; v_gene: TRBV7-3
CDR3aa: CASSLMDRVTEQFF; v_gene: TRBV7-8
CDR3aa: CASSWGQGSQETQYF; v_gene: TRBV28
CDR3aa: CASSYAGRGLQHF; v_gene: TRBV6-2/TRBV6-3
CDR3aa: CSVDVPPNTEAFF; v_gene: TRBV29-1
CDR3aa: CASSLMGSSYNEQFF; v_gene: TRBV7-3
CDR3aa: CASSSIGLGYSNQPQHF; v_gene: TRBV7-9
CDR3aa: CASSARRDTNTEAFF; v_gene: TRBV2
CDR3aa: CASSEDGGYEQYF; v_gene: TRBV5-1
CDR3aa: CASSPPSTSGGDNEQFF; v_gene: TRBV18
CDR3aa: CASSVSGAGDTQYF; v_gene: TRBV9
CDR3aa: CAISVNQGNSPLHF; v_gene: TRBV10-3
CDR3aa: CSTRDRGTEAFF; v_gene: TRBV29-1
CDR3aa: CAIRNLRDRDTEAFF; v_gene: TRBV10-3
CDR3aa: CASRWDSKNEKLFF; v_gene: TRBV2
CDR3aa: CASSSRQGVQETQYF; v_gene: TRBV5-4
CDR3aa: CASSRQGSGNTIYF; v_gene: TRBV7-9
CDR3aa: CASSLSGGPYEQYF; v_gene: TRBV7-2
CDR3aa: CSVELESSGNTIYF; v_gene: TRBV29-1
CDR3aa: CASSETGTYGNYGYTF; v_gene: TRBV9
CDR3aa: CASSQGTGPSNTEAFF; v_gene: TRBV4-2
CDR3aa: CASQGAVFSSYNEQFF; v_gene: TRBV3-1/TRBV3-2
CDR3aa: CASRTRLAGPGDEQFF; v_gene: TRBV27
CDR3aa: CARSPIAGGYNEQFF; v_gene: TRBV5-3
CDR3aa: CSASVGGAKAYEQYF; v_gene: TRBV20-1
CDR3aa: CASSLRDRHRNSNQPQHF; v_gene: TRBV11-3
CDR3aa: CASGAGTGVVNYGYTF; v_gene: TRBV28
CDR3aa: CASSVGLAGRTRDTGELFF; v_gene: TRBV6-4
CDR3aa: CASSELGYLTPGNTIYF; v_gene: TRBV28
CDR3aa: CASSFRDSGTEAFF; v_gene: TRBV5-6
CDR3aa: CASRWGDGYTF; v_gene: TRBV2
CDR3aa: CASSSRGGGQETQYF; v_gene: TRBV7-9